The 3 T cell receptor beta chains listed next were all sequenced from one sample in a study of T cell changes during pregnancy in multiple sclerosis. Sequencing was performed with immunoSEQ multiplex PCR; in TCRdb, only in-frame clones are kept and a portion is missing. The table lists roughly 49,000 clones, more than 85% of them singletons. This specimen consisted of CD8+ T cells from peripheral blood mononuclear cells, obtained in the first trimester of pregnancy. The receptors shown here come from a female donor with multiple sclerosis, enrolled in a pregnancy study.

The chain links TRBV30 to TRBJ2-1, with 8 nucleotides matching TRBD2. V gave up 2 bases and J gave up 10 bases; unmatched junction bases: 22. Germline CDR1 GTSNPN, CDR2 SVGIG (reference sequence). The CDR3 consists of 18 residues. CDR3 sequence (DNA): TGTGCCTGGAGTTTTGTAGTACTTTGGGGACGGGAGGGAGCCGAGCAGTTCTTC. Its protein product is CAWSFVVLWGREGAEQFF.

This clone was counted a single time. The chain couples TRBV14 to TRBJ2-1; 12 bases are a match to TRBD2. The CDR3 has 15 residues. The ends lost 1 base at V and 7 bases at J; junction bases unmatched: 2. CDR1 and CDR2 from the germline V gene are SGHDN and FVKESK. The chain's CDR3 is CASSQGTSGTNEQFF. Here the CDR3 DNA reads TGTGCCAGCAGCCAAGGGACTAGCGGGACGAATGAGCAGTTCTTC.

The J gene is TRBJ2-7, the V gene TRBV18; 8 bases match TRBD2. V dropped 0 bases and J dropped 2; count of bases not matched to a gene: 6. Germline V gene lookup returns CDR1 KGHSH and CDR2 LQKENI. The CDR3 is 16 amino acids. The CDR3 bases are TGTGCCAGCTCACCACCATCTAGCGGGTCAACCTACGAGCAGTACTTC. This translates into CASSPPSSGSTYEQYF. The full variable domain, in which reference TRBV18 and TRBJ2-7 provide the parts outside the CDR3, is NAGVMQNPRHLVRRRGQEARLRCSPMKGHSHVYWYRQLPEEGLKFMVYLQKENIIDESGMPKERFSAEFPKEGPSILRIQQVVRGDSAAYFCASSPPSSGSTYEQYFGPGTRLTVT.